These 32 T cell receptor beta chains share one sample of origin, sequenced in a study of post-analysis software for immune sequencing data. Study-wide points: In patients, 4 to 6 TRBV segments were more frequent than in controls, with TRBV5-6, TRBV5-1 and TRBV20-1 among them.

These receptors are not linked to any known antigen. Libraries were made from TCR beta cDNA, and they carried unique molecular identifiers. From the PCR reads, TCRdb called clonotypes with MiXCR, one entry per CDR3 protein. The data contain 750,000 to 950,000 distinct CDR3 sequences, 53% of them singletons. The source material was blood. These receptors were collected from a girl between 5 and 17 years old with multiple sclerosis.

Points on this clonotype: A single base separates this from a much larger clone, so it may be a read error. The gene calls are TRBV27 and TRBJ2-2, with 8 bases identical to TRBD2. Germline V gives CDR1 MNHEY, CDR2 SMNVEV (reference sequence). CDR3 length: 15 residues. J lost 4 bases, V lost 1 base, and 2 bases had no gene match. CDR3 coding DNA: TGTGCCAGCAGTTTATTCGGGGGGGGCACCGGGGAGCTGTTTTTT. It specifies CASSLFGGGTGELFF.

The rearrangement uses TRBV27 and TRBJ2-5; D is perhaps TRBD1 (6 bases). CDR3 length: 14 residues. V lost 3 bases and J 11 bases, leaving 19 bases between the germline ends. Germline CDR1 MNHEY, CDR2 SMNVEV (reference sequence). The CDR3 nucleotides read TGTGCCAGCAGTTTCGGCAGAGGGGGAAATGAGCAGTACTTC. It translates to CASSFGRGGNEQYF.

The chain uses TRBV29-1 and TRBJ2-5; D perhaps matches TRBD1 (5 bases). V shed 3 bases and J shed 2 bases, with 13 bases lying between them. From germline, CDR1 is SQVTM and CDR2 ANQGSEA. The CDR3 runs 14 residues. This chain's CDR3 is CSVEEGADQETQYF. The CDR3 DNA reads TGCAGCGTTGAGGAAGGGGCGGATCAAGAGACCCAGTACTTC.

The rearrangement uses TRBV30 and TRBJ2-1, with TRBD1 matching 9 bases. CDR1 GTSNPN and CDR2 SVGIG come from the germline V gene (reference sequence). The CDR3 loop spans 16 amino acids. The junction had 8 bases not matched to a gene; V was cut back by 2 bases and J by 3 bases. This chain's CDR3 is CAWSPPGTGIYNEQFF. The DNA for the CDR3 is TGTGCCTGGAGTCCCCCCGGGACAGGGATCTACAATGAGCAGTTCTTC.

The chain uses TRBV6-5 and TRBJ2-5, with a possible D match to TRBD1 (7 bases). CDR3 size: 15 residues. Trimming took off 0 bases at V and 4 bases at J, with 12 bases between the two ends. Germline V gene sequence: CDR1 MNHEY, CDR2 SVGAGI. The chain's CDR3 is CASSYSTQGGETQYF. CDR3 DNA: TGTGCCAGCAGTTACTCGACCCAGGGGGGAGAGACCCAGTACTTC.

There are a few counts of this clonotype. The genes are TRBV6-6 and TRBJ2-4; a possible D gene is TRBD1 (6 bases). Germline V CDR1 and CDR2: MNHNY, SVGAGI (reference sequence). There are 15 residues in the CDR3. V was pared by 4 bases and J by 0 bases, with 10 bases between. CDR3 residues: CASSSQQGAKNIQYF. CDR3 in DNA: TGTGCCAGCAGTTCCCAACAGGGAGCCAAAAACATTCAGTACTTC.

This clonotype was picked up a small number of times. The V gene is TRBV29-1, the J gene TRBJ2-5; no clear D gene. Germline V gene lookup returns CDR1 SQVTM and CDR2 ANQGSEA. V dropped 6 bases and J dropped 2 bases, with 10 bases sitting between them. The CDR3 is 12 amino acids. CDR3 nucleotide sequence: TGCAGCGTCGCATTACAGCAAGAGACCCAGTACTTC. Protein sequence: CSVALQQETQYF.

This clonotype was found once. This sequence joins TRBV7-6 and TRBJ2-1; unclear D gene. Between the trimmed V and J ends, which lost 5 bases and 7 bases, there was a span of 18 bases. Germline V gene sequence: CDR1 SGHVS, CDR2 FNYEAQ. This CDR3 has 15 residues. The CDR3 nucleotides read TGTGCCAGCAGCGAGGAACTAATGGTTAGAAATGAGCAGTTCTTC. Its translation: CASSEELMVRNEQFF.

The V and J genes are TRBV7-9 and TRBJ2-2, with D possibly being TRBD1 (5 bases). Trimming took 7 bases from V and 4 from J, leaving 16 bases between them. The CDR3 extends over 15 amino acids. Germline-derived CDR1 and CDR2 are SEHNR and FQNEAQ (reference sequence). The CDR3 region is CASNYVGRGTGELFF. In nucleotides, the CDR3 is TGTGCCAGCAACTACGTTGGAAGGGGCACCGGGGAGCTGTTTTTT.

This clonotype was recorded a few times. The chain is built from TRBV5-6 and TRBJ2-7; 8 bases agree with TRBD2. This CDR3 region has 15 residues. CDR1 SGHDT and CDR2 YYEEEE come from the germline V gene. The V segment lost 4 bases and the J segment 5 bases; nucleotides outside the gene matches: 11. In DNA form, the CDR3 reads TGTGCCAGCAGCCCGGATGGGGCGGGAGGCCACGAGCAGTACTTC. Its protein is CASSPDGAGGHEQYF.

The chain has TRBV5-1 and TRBJ2-7, with D possibly matching TRBD1 (5 bases). The CDR3 totals 13 residues. V lost 4 bases to trimming and J lost 3 bases, with 11 bases between them. CDR1 and CDR2 from the germline V gene are SGHRS and YFSETQ. CDR3 region: CASSITGNYEQYF. The CDR3, as DNA: TGCGCCAGCAGCATCACAGGAAACTACGAGCAGTACTTC.

The rearrangement joins TRBV29-1 to TRBJ2-5; 8 bases match TRBD1. From germline, CDR1 is SQVTM and CDR2 ANQGSEA. The CDR3 extends over 11 amino acids. V trimming: 7 bases; J trimming: 5 bases; junction bases outside the gene matches: 3. CDR3 in amino acids: CSGYRGETQYF. The CDR3 region has the DNA TGCAGCGGGTACAGGGGGGAGACCCAGTACTTC.

Only a few counts were recorded for this clonotype. The rearrangement uses TRBV29-1 and TRBJ2-1; D gene uncertain. This CDR3 has 15 amino acids. The V gene lost 6 bases and the J gene lost 4 bases, with 19 bases spanning the gap. The germline gives CDR1 SQVTM, CDR2 ANQGSEA. The chain's CDR3 is CSVQESFAGYNEQFF. Written as DNA, the CDR3 is TGCAGCGTGCAGGAAAGCTTCGCAGGTTACAATGAGCAGTTCTTC.

The genes are TRBV12-3 or TRBV12-4 and TRBJ2-5; D possibly uses TRBD1 or TRBD2 (5 bases each). The CDR3 contains 16 residues. V was cut by 5 bases and J by 0 bases, with 16 bases left in between. The CDR3 region has the DNA TGTGCCAGCAGTCCTGTGGGGACGGTGAACCAAGAGACCCAGTACTTC. Amino acids: CASSPVGTVNQETQYF.

The genes are TRBV29-1 and TRBJ2-1; 7 nucleotides line up with TRBD2. Germline trimming cut 5 bases from V and 0 bases from J; bases unmatched to any gene: 7. CDR3 length equals 15 residues. CDR1 and CDR2 from the germline V gene are SQVTM and ANQGSEA. The chain's CDR3 is CSVWTRAISYNEQFF. In DNA, the CDR3 is TGCAGCGTTTGGACTAGAGCCATCTCCTACAATGAGCAGTTCTTC.

The chain uses TRBV18 and TRBJ2-7; TRBD1 might be the D (6 bases). The J call may be faulty, since TRBJ2-5 better matches the DNA end. CDR1 KGHSH and CDR2 LQKENI come from the germline V gene. The CDR3 has 16 residues. DNA of the CDR3: TGTGCCAGCTCACCACTGGGGGCCATGTACCAAGAGACCCAGTACTTC. Translation: CASSPLGAMYQETQYF.

This rearrangement joins TRBV2 to TRBJ1-5; D gene uncertain. The germline V gene has CDR1 SNHLY and CDR2 FYNNEI. V lost 2 bases and J lost 6, with 14 bases in between. The CDR3 has 15 residues. CDR3 sequence (DNA): TGTGCCAGCAGTGAATTTAGGGCAGGCGCTCAGCCCCAGCATTTT. Its translation is CASSEFRAGAQPQHF. Complete variable domain (other parts from reference TRBV2 and TRBJ1-5): EPEVTQTPSHQVTQMGQEVILRCVPISNHLYFYWYRQILGQKVEFLVSFYNNEISEKSEIFDDQFSVERPDGSNFTLKIRSTKLEDSAMYFCASSEFRAGAQPQHFGDGTRLSIL.

There are a few counts of this clonotype. The V and J genes are TRBV4-1 and TRBJ1-4, with D possibly matching TRBD1 (6 bases). Trimming took off 4 bases at V and 3 bases at J, with 9 bases between the two ends. CDR3 size: 14 residues. CDR1 MGHRA and CDR2 YSYEKL come from the germline V gene. The CDR3 DNA is TGCGCCAGCAGCCTCGGACAGCCTAATGAAAAACTGTTTTTT. Its protein product is CASSLGQPNEKLFF.

This clonotype has more than one count but fewer than ten. The chain couples TRBV6-4 to TRBJ2-4, with 10 bases that match TRBD2. V lost 7 bases to trimming and J lost 2 bases; unmatched junction nucleotides: 17. Looked up from germline, CDR1 is MRHNA and CDR2 is SNTAGT. The CDR3 is 19 amino acids. CDR3 sequence: CASTLWGGLAGETKNIQYF. For the CDR3, the DNA is TGTGCCAGCACCCTCTGGGGCGGTCTAGCGGGAGAGACCAAAAACATTCAGTACTTC.

The gene calls are TRBV7-2 and TRBJ2-5; the match to TRBD2 covers 11 bases. The J call could be wrong; TRBJ2-7 is a better fit for the DNA end. CDR1 is SGHTA, CDR2 FQGNSA, per germline. The CDR3 runs to 16 residues. The CDR3: CTSSANIAGGPYEQYF. In DNA, the CDR3 is TGTACCAGCAGCGCTAATATAGCGGGGGGGCCATACGAGCAGTACTTC.

The chain is built from TRBV2 and TRBJ1-1; D unresolved. The CDR3 totals 13 residues. V was cut by 4 bases and J by 3 bases, with 9 bases left in between. Germline assignment: CDR1 SNHLY and CDR2 FYNNEI. The CDR3 sequence is CASSGWVYTEAFF. In nucleotides, the CDR3 is TGTGCCAGCAGTGGTTGGGTCTACACTGAAGCTTTCTTT.

The chain recombines TRBV14 with TRBJ2-1; D is uncertain. Trimming left V 0 bases short and J 4 bases short, with 4 bases between. This CDR3 contains 13 residues. CDR1 is SGHDN and CDR2 is FVKESK in the germline V gene. The CDR3: CASSQEVYNEQFF. CDR3 DNA sequence: TGTGCCAGCAGCCAAGAAGTATACAATGAGCAGTTCTTC.

This chain joins TRBV10-3 and TRBJ1-2; D remains unclear. Trimming removed 7 bases at V and 1 base at J, with 7 bases between. This CDR3 is 12 amino acids long. Germline-derived CDR1 and CDR2 are ENHRY and SYGVKD. The CDR3 nucleotides read TGTGCCATCAATAGGATTAACTATGGCTACACCTTC. Encoded protein: CAINRINYGYTF.

The chain couples TRBV7-6 to TRBJ2-1; 7 bases match TRBD2. Germline loops: CDR1 SGHVS, CDR2 FNYEAQ. Trimming cost V 0 bases and J 1 base; bases outside gene matches: 9. CDR3 length: 18 residues. The CDR3 DNA is TGTGCCAGCAGCTTAGCGTCCCGCGGGAGTCGTTCCTACAATGAGCAGTTCTTC. It is translated as CASSLASRGSRSYNEQFF.

This clonotype occurred once. The rearrangement links TRBV27 to TRBJ2-7; 8 bases map to TRBD2. Germline V lookup: CDR1 MNHEY, CDR2 SMNVEV (reference sequence). CDR3 length equals 14 residues. Losses at the gene ends were 5 bases for V and 3 bases for J; bases not matched to a gene: 6. The CDR3 here is CASSVSGGHYEQYF. CDR3 coding DNA: TGTGCCAGCAGTGTCAGCGGGGGCCACTACGAGCAGTACTTC.

This clonotype was seen more than once but under ten times. The chain joins TRBV29-1 to TRBJ2-7; possible D gene TRBD1, 7 bases. Germline CDR1 and CDR2: SQVTM and ANQGSEA. CDR3 length: 16 residues. Trimming shortened V by 7 bases and J by 5 bases, and 27 bases separated the two germline ends. The CDR3 sequence: CSATHLTGVQRDEQYF. The CDR3 DNA sequence: TGCAGCGCGACCCATCTAACAGGGGTACAGCGGGACGAGCAGTACTTC.

V and J are TRBV6-1 and TRBJ2-4, with TRBD2 matching over 8 bases. Germline CDR1 is MNHNS and CDR2 is SASEGT. Unmatched junction bases numbered 7, after V lost 6 bases and J lost 0 bases. The CDR3 runs to 16 residues. The CDR3 sequence: CASRETSGLAKNIQYF. As DNA, the CDR3 is TGTGCCAGCAGAGAAACTAGCGGCCTAGCCAAAAACATTCAGTACTTC.

The V call is TRBV7-2, the J call TRBJ2-7; a possible D gene is TRBD1 (6 bases). The germline V gene has CDR1 SGHTA and CDR2 FQGNSA. The CDR3 runs 16 residues. Trimming took off 3 bases at V and 5 bases at J, with 20 bases between the two ends. Written as DNA, the CDR3 is TGTGCCAGCAGCTTTGGCCCAGGGGTTCAGTCCCACGAGCAGTACTTC. Its protein product is CASSFGPGVQSHEQYF.

The chain uses TRBV7-2 and TRBJ2-3; 10 bases map to TRBD2. After removal of 4 bases from V and 10 bases from J, the junction contained 2 bases not matched to a gene. Germline V CDR1 and CDR2: SGHTA, FQGNSA. This CDR3 is built from 12 residues. CDR3 amino acids: CASSSGTSAQYF. The CDR3 DNA reads as TGTGCCAGCAGCTCCGGGACTAGCGCGCAGTATTTT.

The rearrangement uses TRBV2 and TRBJ2-1; 11 nucleotides align to TRBD2. Germline V gene data show CDR1 as SNHLY and CDR2 as FYNNEI. Losses at the gene ends were 6 bases for V and 6 bases for J; bases not matched to a gene: 7. This CDR3 region has 15 residues. CDR3 nucleotide sequence: TGTGCCAGCAGGAAACTAGCGGGAGCTCCCAATGAGCAGTTCTTC. Translated: CASRKLAGAPNEQFF.

This chain links TRBV7-9 with TRBJ1-1; TRBD1 matches 7 bases. CDR3 size: 13 residues. The J segment lost 5 bases and the V segment lost 5 bases, leaving 5 bases of the junction unmatched. The germline V gene has CDR1 SEHNR and CDR2 FQNEAQ (reference sequence). The CDR3 here is CASSRRQGTEAFF. For the CDR3, the DNA is TGTGCCAGCAGCAGGAGACAGGGAACTGAAGCTTTCTTT.

This rearrangement joins TRBV5-1 to TRBJ2-4; TRBD2 agrees at 9 bases. The end of the DNA is better explained by TRBJ2-7, so the J call may be wrong. CDR3 length equals 14 residues. Germline CDR1 and CDR2: SGHRS and YFSETQ. The CDR3 region is CASSLPGLALEQYF. The CDR3 nucleotides read TGCGCCAGCAGCTTACCGGGACTAGCACTCGAGCAGTACTTC.